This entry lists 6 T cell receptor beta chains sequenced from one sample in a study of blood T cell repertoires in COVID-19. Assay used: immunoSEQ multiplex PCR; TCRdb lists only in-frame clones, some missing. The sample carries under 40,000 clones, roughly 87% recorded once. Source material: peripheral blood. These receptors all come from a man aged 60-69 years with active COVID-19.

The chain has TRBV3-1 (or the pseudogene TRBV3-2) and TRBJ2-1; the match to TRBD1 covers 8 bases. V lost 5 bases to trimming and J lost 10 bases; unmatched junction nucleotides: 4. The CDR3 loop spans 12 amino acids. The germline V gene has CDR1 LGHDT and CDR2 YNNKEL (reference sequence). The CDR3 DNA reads TGTGCCAGCAGCTACGGGACAGGAGAGCAGTTCTTC. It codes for CASSYGTGEQFF.

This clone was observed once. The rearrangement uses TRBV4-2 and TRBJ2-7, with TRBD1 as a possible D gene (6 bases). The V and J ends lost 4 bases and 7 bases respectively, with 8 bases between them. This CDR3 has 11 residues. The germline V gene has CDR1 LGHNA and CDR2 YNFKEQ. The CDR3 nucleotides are TGTGCCAGCAGCCCAGGGGTTGAGCAGTACTTC. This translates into CASSPGVEQYF.

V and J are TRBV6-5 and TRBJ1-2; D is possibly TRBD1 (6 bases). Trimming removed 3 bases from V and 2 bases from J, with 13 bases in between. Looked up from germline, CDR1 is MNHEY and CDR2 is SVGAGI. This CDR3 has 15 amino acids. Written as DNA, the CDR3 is TGTGCCAGCAGTTATGCCGGGAGGGGGAACTATGGCTACACCTTC. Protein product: CASSYAGRGNYGYTF.

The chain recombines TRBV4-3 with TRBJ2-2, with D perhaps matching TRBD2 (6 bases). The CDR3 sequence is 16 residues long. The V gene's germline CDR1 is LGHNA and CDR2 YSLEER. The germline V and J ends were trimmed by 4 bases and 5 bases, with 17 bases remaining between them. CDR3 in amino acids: CASSRGLGGVTGELFF. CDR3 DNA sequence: TGCGCCAGCAGCCGAGGCCTGGGGGGAGTAACCGGGGAGCTGTTTTTT.

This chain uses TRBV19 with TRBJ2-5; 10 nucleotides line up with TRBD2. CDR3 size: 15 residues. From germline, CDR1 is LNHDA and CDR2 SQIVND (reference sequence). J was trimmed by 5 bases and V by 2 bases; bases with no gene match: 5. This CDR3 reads CASSILAGVRETQYF. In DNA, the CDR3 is TGTGCCAGTAGTATACTAGCGGGAGTACGGGAGACCCAGTACTTC.

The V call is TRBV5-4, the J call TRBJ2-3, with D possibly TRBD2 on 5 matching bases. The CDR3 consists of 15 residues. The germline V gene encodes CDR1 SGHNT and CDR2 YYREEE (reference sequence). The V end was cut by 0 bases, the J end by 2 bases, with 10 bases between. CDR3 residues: CASSLGGGLTDTQYF. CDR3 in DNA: TGTGCCAGCAGCTTGGGTGGCGGGCTCACAGATACGCAGTATTTT.